This T cell receptor beta chain came from a study of blood T cell repertoires in COVID-19. Overall study: Spain, Italy and the United States supplied samples that represented acute and convalescent COVID-19. In each case, the material was cDNA or gDNA derived from T cells, B-cell-depleted T cells, or PBMCs.

Original methodology: From reference gene primer amplification, estimates of nucleated cell counts were derived. The protocol was immunoSEQ multiplex PCR, while the TCRdb copy is restricted to in-frame clones and leaves out a portion. V, J and clone size reflect that table, while D and trimming were determined from the DNA. The sample consists of approximately 70,000 clones, 90% of them appearing once. The germline gives CDR1 SGHAT, CDR2 FQNNGV. V shed 0 bases, J shed 0 bases, and the junction held 8 bases outside the gene matches. The CDR3 length is 18 residues. The TCR originated in a young woman with acute or convalescent COVID-19. The chain uses TRBV11-2 and TRBJ1-1; TRBD1 agrees at 9 bases. Sequenced input: peripheral blood. This CDR3 reads CASSLDLQGAGMNTEAFF. DNA of the CDR3: TGTGCCAGCAGCTTAGATTTACAGGGGGCGGGGATGAACACTGAAGCTTTCTTT.